The rows below give T cell receptor beta chains drawn from one sample of a study of blood T cell repertoires in COVID-19. Assay: immunoSEQ multiplex PCR; the TCRdb copy retains only in-frame clones and omits some. This table has over 85,000 clones, approximately 91% appearing once. Input material: peripheral blood. The source of these receptors is a young man with acute or convalescent COVID-19. CDR3s include the opening cysteine and the closing phenylalanine or tryptophan. The D gene is left open where the match is weak. Only part of the rows carry a size: once, few, many, or a class if the clone is expanded.

cdr3_length,clone_size,j_call,d_call,v_call,cdr3_aa,cdr3_nt
11,.,TRBJ1-1,.,TRBV6-5,CASSTINEAFF,TGTGCCAGCAGTACTATTAATGAAGCTTTCTTT
14,.,TRBJ1-3,.,TRBV5-1,CASSSDSLGNTIYF,TGCGCCAGCAGCTCCGACAGCTTGGGAAACACCATATATTTT
15,.,TRBJ1-1,TRBD1,TRBV4-1,CASSQEGQGGTEAFF,TGCGCCAGCAGCCAGGAGGGACAGGGGGGGACTGAAGCTTTCTTT
14,.,TRBJ2-3,TRBD1,TRBV6-5,CASTPGQGRDTQYF,TGTGCCAGCACTCCGGGACAGGGCAGAGATACGCAGTATTTT
18,.,TRBJ2-5,TRBD1,TRBV7-8,CASSLVVAWDRRGETQYF,TGTGCCAGCAGCTTAGTTGTGGCCTGGGACAGGAGGGGAGAGACCCAGTACTTC
15,once,TRBJ1-2,TRBD1,TRBV19,CASSISTGANYGYTF,TGTGCCAGTAGTATATCGACAGGGGCTAACTATGGCTACACCTTC
12,.,TRBJ2-1,.,TRBV18,CASSRGLGEQFF,TGTGCCAGCTCACGAGGATTAGGTGAGCAGTTCTTC
14,.,TRBJ1-4,TRBD1,TRBV5-4,CASGGDRNNEKLFF,TGTGCCAGCGGGGGGGACAGGAATAATGAAAAACTGTTTTTT
13,once,TRBJ1-1,TRBD1,TRBV7-9,CASSPGTVTEAFF,TGTGCCAGCAGCCCCGGGACAGTCACTGAAGCTTTCTTT
15,.,TRBJ2-2,.,TRBV5-1,CASSLDGSDTGELFF,TGCGCCAGCAGCTTGGACGGGAGTGACACCGGGGAGCTGTTTTTT
13,.,TRBJ2-5,TRBD1,TRBV3-1/TRBV3-2,CASSLGTGETQYF,TGTGCCAGCAGCCTCGGGACAGGGGAGACCCAGTACTTC
15,.,TRBJ2-1,.,TRBV15,CATSRDPHGDNEQFF,TGTGCCACCAGCAGAGATCCCCACGGAGACAATGAGCAGTTCTTC
15,.,TRBJ1-3,.,TRBV4-1,CASSPSTGSGNTIYF,TGCGCCAGCAGCCCCTCGACGGGCTCTGGAAACACCATATATTTT
14,.,TRBJ1-1,.,TRBV5-1,CASSLVEFNTEAFF,TGCGCCAGCAGCTTGGTAGAATTTAACACTGAAGCTTTCTTT
16,.,TRBJ2-6,.,TRBV27,CASSLRGSSGANVLTF,TGTGCCAGCAGTTTAAGGGGGAGCTCTGGGGCCAACGTCCTGACTTTC
15,.,TRBJ2-7,TRBD1,TRBV9,CASSVEGDSSYEQYF,TGTGCCAGCAGCGTAGAGGGGGACAGCTCCTACGAGCAGTACTTC
18,.,TRBJ1-6,TRBD1,TRBV14,CASSQESGGGQRNSPLHF,TGTGCCAGCAGCCAAGAAAGCGGGGGGGGACAGCGTAATTCACCCCTCCACTTT
13,.,TRBJ2-5,TRBD1,TRBV7-8,CASSSPEGATQYF,TGTGCCAGCAGCTCACCCGAGGGGGCGACCCAGTACTTC
15,.,TRBJ1-6,TRBD1,TRBV11-2,CASTRQGLDNSPLHF,TGTGCCAGCACTAGACAGGGCCTCGATAATTCACCCCTCCACTTT
15,few,TRBJ1-4,TRBD1,TRBV7-9,CASSFPGGRNEKLFF,TGTGCCAGCAGCTTTCCAGGGGGCCGTAATGAAAAACTGTTTTTT
16,.,TRBJ1-5,TRBD1,TRBV28,CASSSSGQSGNQPQHF,TGTGCCAGCAGTTCCTCGGGACAGTCCGGCAATCAGCCCCAGCATTTT
16,.,TRBJ1-2,TRBD1,TRBV10-2,CASSETSDRSNYGYTF,TGCGCCAGCAGTGAGACTTCGGACAGGTCAAACTATGGCTACACCTTC